Listed below are T cell receptor beta chains from one sample, sequenced in a study of T cells in localized non-small cell lung cancer. Generated by immunoSEQ multiplex PCR, the TCRdb table keeps only in-frame clones and is missing some. The repertoire holds about 2,300 clones, around 30% seen once, with approximately 24% in the top ten. The sequences come from normal lung tissue next to the tumor, collected before any cancer treatment. Source of these receptors: a man between 40 and 69 years old with stage I lung adenocarcinoma. Both conserved end residues are part of each CDR3. Each record gives: J gene, V gene, CDR3 protein.

TRBJ1-2 | TRBV30 | CAWSDLSSYTF
TRBJ2-7 | TRBV18 | CASSRGTVYEQYF
TRBJ1-6 | TRBV10-3 | CAISEYSPADNSPLHF
TRBJ2-2 | TRBV7-5 | CASSPGQMLKTGELFF
TRBJ2-7 | TRBV11-3 | CASSLEFASYEQYF
TRBJ1-5 | TRBV14 | CASSQGEYQPQHF
TRBJ2-3 | TRBV11-3 | CASSFGGSTDTQYF
TRBJ2-7 | TRBV5-1 | CASRTTTGEPSGEQYF
TRBJ2-1 | TRBV19 | CASKESGSVEQFF
TRBJ1-2 | TRBV9 | CASSVREWGGGYTF
TRBJ1-1 | TRBV14 | CASSPQGTDTEAFF
TRBJ1-1 | TRBV5-1 | CASSLGGVNTEAFF
TRBJ1-2 | TRBV19 | CASSIDSYGYTF
TRBJ2-5 | TRBV5-1 | CASTISGGAQETQYF
TRBJ1-1 | TRBV19 | CASSIWVNTEAFF
TRBJ2-1 | TRBV11-3 | CASSLGTSGGHEQFF
TRBJ2-7 | TRBV6-8 | CASSELTYEQYF
TRBJ2-1 | TRBV9 | CASSFGVNNEQFF
TRBJ1-5 | TRBV11-3 | CASSLDISSNQPQHF
TRBJ2-7 | TRBV11-3 | CASSVMDGFGGGEQYF
TRBJ1-4 | TRBV18 | CASSPPQGWNEKLFF
TRBJ1-5 | TRBV9 | CASSVDSIGQPQHF
TRBJ2-2 | TRBV7-7 | CASSWGANTGELFF
TRBJ1-1 | TRBV6-8 | CASIRPRTEDTEAFF
TRBJ1-1 | TRBV10-2 | CAIKSGTGYTEAFF
TRBJ1-5 | TRBV30 | CAWGAGTYAYSNQPQHF
TRBJ1-6 | TRBV11-3 | CASSLEGDGSPLHF
TRBJ2-2 | TRBV9 | CASSVARENTGELFF
TRBJ1-3 | TRBV11-3 | CASSSGTAGGNTIYF
TRBJ1-1 | TRBV6-8 | CASSRKGGTEAFF
TRBJ1-4 | TRBV6-8 | CASSLGGFGEKLFF
TRBJ2-1 | TRBV9 | CASSQLAGGRSNEQFF
TRBJ1-6 | TRBV4-1 | CASSQDPGYNSPLHF
TRBJ2-7 | TRBV9 | CASSDGGTMQEQYF
TRBJ1-1 | TRBV15 | CATSRATPLNTEAFF
TRBJ2-7 | TRBV10-3 | CAIPHPADGSSYEQYF
TRBJ2-7 | TRBV9 | CASSVGGGSTYEQYF
TRBJ1-4 | TRBV30 | CAWNVNRGDEKLFF
TRBJ2-1 | TRBV9 | CASSESTGGAYNEQFF
TRBJ1-2 | TRBV6-8 | CASSPPGGPGGYTF
TRBJ1-6 | TRBV18 | CASSSGQGASSPLHF
TRBJ1-1 | TRBV16 | CASSLTGQPNTEAFF
TRBJ1-4 | TRBV30 | CAWSVGQGEKLFF
TRBJ1-3 | TRBV15 | CATSREKGTGNTIYF
TRBJ1-1 | TRBV29-1 | CSVEVVEGYSEAFF
TRBJ1-1 | TRBV6-8 | CASSSPGTGMNTEAFF
TRBJ1-2 | TRBV11-3 | CASSPGPGSNYGYTF
TRBJ2-2 | TRBV11-3 | CASNTREEENTGELFF
TRBJ1-6 | TRBV30 | CAWSVREGGTTGSPLHF
TRBJ1-1 | TRBV6-8 | CASSDPGQNTEAFF
TRBJ2-7 | TRBV11-3 | CASSSEAGQSYEQYF
TRBJ2-1 | TRBV29-1 | CSAAGTRANEQFF
TRBJ2-6 | TRBV30 | CAWSEKRGGQLWIGGANVLTF
TRBJ1-6 | TRBV12-5 | CASTRQGAYNSPLHF
TRBJ1-1 | TRBV9 | CASSKATGAAEAFF
TRBJ1-6 | TRBV5-1 | CATSTESSYNSPLHF
TRBJ1-5 | TRBV11-3 | CASSSGDRTYQPQHF
TRBJ1-5 | TRBV18 | CASSPRLDQPQHF
TRBJ2-7 | TRBV6-7 | CASSTSYEQYF
TRBJ1-3 | TRBV7-1 | CASSWGGENTIYF